The present T cell receptor (beta chain) was sequenced within a study of blood T cells in healthy people across ages (dated by TCRdb to about 2015). About the study as a whole: In model experiments, roughly one uniquely barcoded TCR beta cDNA molecule per two T cells was captured by template switching. To track age-related changes in TCR beta repertoire diversity, the study relied on deep sequencing normalized with unique cDNA molecular identifiers. Donors were grouped into four age groups: young (average 16 years), middle-aged (39), aged (approximately 58) and long-lived (around 80). Two additional independent replicas of 1 million unique cDNA reads from the same blood draw were analyzed for two donors (one aged 18 to 29 and one aged 80 or older). Donors of different ages were randomly distributed across sequencing lanes to avoid experimental bias. The paper as a whole reports these results and caveats: Observed TCR beta diversity per million T cells fell roughly linearly with age, and a significant reduction was already apparent by age around 40. Bulk unsorted PBMC profiling prevented conclusive comparison of naive and antigen-experienced compartments. Because the CMV infection status of the donors was unknown, age-related changes in expanded clonotypes may potentially have been confounded. Estimates of total diversity from one million sequenced T cells were regarded as lower bounds and underestimates. Compared with the aged group, more naive CD4+ T cells, fewer expanded clones and increased TCR diversity were shown by the long-lived group, suggesting age selection. Observed TCR beta diversity correlated strongly with the percentage of naive T cells measured by flow cytometry.

Library preparation was by 5' RACE. Sequencing relied on an Illumina HiSeq 2500. A second PCR of roughly 6 to 11 cycles was run with a J-beta primer mix and a sample-barcoded 5' primer. A unique molecular identifier was introduced onto each TCR beta cDNA molecule by a template-switch 5' adaptor carrying 12 random nucleotides. At least 2.5 million CDR3-containing paired-end reads were obtained from each sample. The Mint cDNA synthesis kit, primed by a TRBC-specific oligonucleotide, was used to synthesize first-strand cDNA from all RNA. Following uracil-DNA glycosylase treatment, a first 18-cycle PCR with universal primers M1SS and BC2_uni_R was performed on all cDNA. As for how the authors treated the data: For normalization, 1 million high-quality reads were randomly selected from each sample, with every read carrying a distinct molecular identifier. Instead of being binned into consensus sequences, reads with shared molecular identifiers were discarded. MiTCR, with a Q25 quality threshold and the strictest error-elimination algorithm, was used for CDR3 identification, clonotype clustering and error correction. A nonparametric unseen species model with Euler transformation was used to estimate a lower bound on total TCR beta diversity. The raw public reads went through TCRdb reprocessing: fastp at Q25, MiXCR clone calling, in-frame beta chains kept. Rows matching on CDR3 protein sequence are summarized as one entry with the most common DNA and genes. V and J calls and clone size were set by TCRdb, not the authors. The sample contains about 1.6 million distinct CDR3 sequences, roughly 32% of them found a single time. Of the sample, about 11% falls within the top ten clones.

The donors were 40 or so Caucasian individuals from Russia, aged about 6 to 95 years, who were systemically healthy. Approximately 9.7 milliliters of peripheral blood were drawn from each donor into EDTA-treated Vacutainer tubes. PBMCs were isolated by Ficoll-Paque density-gradient centrifugation, with at least 7 million obtained per sample. Total RNA, at least 6 micrograms per sample, was extracted from PBMCs with Trizol reagent. Naive CD45RAhigh/CD27high T cell percentages were measured by flow cytometry on a PBMC aliquot from every donor. CDR1 and CDR2 were assigned from the germline V gene as KGHSH and LQKENI. V loses 3 bases, J loses 5 bases, and the germline ends lie 8 bases apart. The CDR3 holds 13 amino acids from the cysteine to the phenylalanine. Left in the record is the CDR3 DNA by itself, 39 bases read in frame from the first base. About this clonotype itself: No antigen is known for it. Nothing much larger sits one base from this clone, and base qualities are not available.

Sequencing was carried out using blood. The sequence came from a woman under 40 in good health. This chain is built from TRBV18 and TRBJ2-1; the D gene is perhaps TRBD2, from 5 matching bases. This receptor carries the CDR3 CASSPGVDNEQFF. The DNA sequence follows: TGTGCCAGCTCACCCGGGGTAGACAATGAGCAGTTCTTC.